Listed here are 22 T cell receptor beta chains from one sample, sequenced in a study of T cells after yellow fever vaccination (dated by TCRdb to the late 2010s). The sample's treatment or condition label, in plain terms: live attenuated yellow fever vaccine strain. Preparation of the library involved 5' RACE. The sequencer listed for this sample is Illumina HiSeq 2500. The public sequencing data were trimmed at Q25 with fastp and processed into clonotypes with MiXCR by TCRdb, which kept only in-frame beta chains. When rows share a CDR3 protein, they turn into one entry using the most common DNA and genes. In all, the sample holds fewer than 100,000 distinct CDR3 sequences, and about 8.8% of those were seen once. About 15% of the sample rests with the top ten. The specimen comprised CD8+ T cells not binding an NS4B(214-222) dextramer, sorted from PBMCs, sampled approximately 16 days after the first yellow fever vaccination. The cell subset or site label on this specimen signifies: NS4B epitope dextramer-negative CD8 T cells. Receptors were obtained from a man aged 18 to 29 who received the YFV17D yellow fever vaccine.

This clonotype was counted at least ten times. This chain connects TRBV3-1 to TRBJ2-7; 10 bases line up with TRBD1. Per the germline V gene, CDR1 is LGHDT and CDR2 is YNNKEL (reference sequence). The CDR3 totals 16 residues. J was trimmed by 7 bases and V by 0 bases; bases with no gene match: 9. The CDR3 loop is CASSQEGRQGAYEQYF. In nucleotides, the CDR3 is TGTGCCAGCAGCCAAGAGGGGAGACAGGGGGCTTATGAGCAGTACTTC.

This clonotype was picked up a small number of times. The chain couples TRBV12-3 or TRBV12-4 to TRBJ1-4, with D possibly TRBD1 on 5 matching bases. CDR3 length: 14 residues. The germline V and J ends were trimmed by 2 bases and 8 bases, with 12 bases remaining between them. The CDR3 is CASSLKGRQEKLFF. The DNA of the CDR3 is TGTGCCAGCAGTTTAAAGGGCCGACAGGAAAAACTGTTTTTT.

The V gene is TRBV9, the J gene TRBJ2-4; either TRBD1 or TRBD2 may supply D (5 bases each). Trimming took off 4 bases at V and 0 bases at J, with 17 bases between the two ends. CDR3 length: 17 residues. Germline values: CDR1 SGDLS, CDR2 YYNGEE. The CDR3 protein is CASSPSGAFLAKNIQYF. In DNA form, the CDR3 reads TGTGCCAGCAGCCCCTCCGGGGCTTTTTTAGCCAAAAACATTCAGTACTTC.

V is TRBV7-9 and J is TRBJ2-1, with a possible D match to TRBD2 (6 bases). The length of the CDR3 is 16 residues. Trimming removed 1 base at V and 1 base at J, with 11 bases between. Per germline, CDR1 SEHNR and CDR2 FQNEAQ (reference sequence). The CDR3 is CASSLGGGRSYNEQFF. CDR3 coding DNA: TGTGCCAGCAGCTTAGGGGGAGGCCGGTCCTACAATGAGCAGTTCTTC.

The chain has TRBV6-2 or TRBV6-3 and TRBJ2-5; D is tentatively TRBD1 or TRBD2 (5 bases each). Deletions cut 5 bases from V and 2 bases from J, with 15 bases between. This CDR3 has 15 amino acids. CDR1 MNHEY and CDR2 SVGEGT come from the germline V gene. CDR3 DNA sequence: TGTGCCAGCAGTGGGTTACGGGGCCCTCAAGAGACCCAGTACTTC. It yields the protein CASSGLRGPQETQYF.

This clonotype showed up just a few times. The chain links TRBV12-3 or TRBV12-4 to TRBJ2-3; D not certain. CDR3 length: 14 residues. The ends were cut back, 5 bases at V and 0 bases at J, with 9 bases in the middle. For the CDR3, the DNA is TGTGCCAGCAGTCTGAGGCCTAGCACAGATACGCAGTATTTT. This gives the protein CASSLRPSTDTQYF.

The V and J genes are TRBV27 and TRBJ2-3; TRBD2 might be the D (6 bases). The CDR3 spans 15 residues. The V and J ends lost 4 bases and 0 bases respectively, with 11 bases between them. Per germline, CDR1 MNHEY and CDR2 SMNVEV (reference sequence). CDR3: CASSSGTSSTDTQYF. CDR3 sequence (DNA): TGTGCCAGCAGTTCCGGGACTTCTAGCACAGATACGCAGTATTTT.

This clonotype was observed a handful of times. The chain is built from TRBV7-8 and TRBJ2-5, with TRBD1 matching 7 bases. The V and J ends lost 2 bases and 4 bases, in that order; junction bases with no gene match: 10. Germline CDR1 and CDR2: SGHVS and FQNEAQ. The CDR3 covers 16 residues. The CDR3 is CASSLYRTGDSETQYF. The CDR3 DNA follows: TGTGCCAGCAGCTTATATAGAACAGGGGATTCAGAGACCCAGTACTTC.

The V and J genes are TRBV12-3 or TRBV12-4 and TRBJ1-5, with 7 bases identical to TRBD1. J was trimmed by 7 bases and V by 7 bases; bases with no gene match: 7. CDR3 length: 13 residues. The chain's CDR3 is CASTRGGGQPQHF. In nucleotides, the CDR3 is TGTGCCAGCACCCGAGGGGGCGGACAGCCCCAGCATTTT.

A few counts support this clonotype. The J gene is TRBJ1-1, the V gene TRBV20-1, with no clear D. This CDR3 region has 15 residues. V was trimmed by 0 bases and J by 1 base, leaving 12 bases between them. In germline, CDR1 is DFQATT, CDR2 SNEGSKA (reference sequence). CDR3 sequence (DNA): TGCAGTGCTAGAGAGGCCCGGACGGGGAACACTGAAGCTTTCTTT. Its translation: CSAREARTGNTEAFF.

The J gene is TRBJ2-1, the V gene TRBV15; 12 nucleotides align to TRBD2. This CDR3 has 14 amino acids. Germline V CDR1 and CDR2: LNHNV, YYDKDF (reference sequence). Trimming took 4 bases from V and 10 from J; bases not matched to a gene: 5. The CDR3 protein is CATSTSGGAREQFF. CDR3 coding DNA: TGTGCCACCAGCACTAGCGGGGGGGCAAGGGAGCAGTTCTTC.

This clonotype occurred a few times. This rearrangement joins TRBV4-3 to TRBJ2-1, with 8 bases identical to TRBD2. The V and J ends lost 3 bases and 9 bases, in that order; junction bases with no gene match: 1. CDR3 length: 12 amino acids. CDR1 and CDR2 (germline): LGHNA, YSLEER. The CDR3 nucleotides are TGCGCCAGCAGCCAGGCGGGGGGTGAGCAGTTCTTC. Translated: CASSQAGGEQFF.

Only a few counts were recorded for this clonotype. This chain joins TRBV5-5 and TRBJ2-2; 10 bases map to TRBD1. J was trimmed by 5 bases and V by 4 bases; bases with no gene match: 5. The germline V gene has CDR1 SGHKS and CDR2 YYEKEE (reference sequence). The CDR3 sequence is 15 residues long. The CDR3 DNA follows: TGTGCCAGCAGCCGGGGGACAGGGGTAACCGGGGAGCTGTTTTTT. Amino acid sequence: CASSRGTGVTGELFF. Combining the CDR3 with reference TRBV5-5 and TRBJ2-2 gives the whole variable domain DAGVTQSPTHLIKTRGQQVTLRCSPISGHKSVSWYQQVLGQGPQFIFQYYEKEERGRGNFPDRFSARQFPNYSSELNVNALLLGDSALYLCASSRGTGVTGELFFGEGSRLTVL.

The rearrangement uses TRBV2 and TRBJ2-1; the match to TRBD2 covers 10 bases. In germline, CDR1 is SNHLY, CDR2 FYNNEI. The CDR3 runs 15 residues. V dropped 7 bases and J dropped 3; count of bases not matched to a gene: 6. In DNA, the CDR3 is TGTGCCAGCAATACCGGGACTAGCGACTACAATGAGCAGTTCTTC. Translating gives CASNTGTSDYNEQFF. Supplemented by reference TRBV2 and TRBJ2-1, the full variable domain reads EPEVTQTPSHQVTQMGQEVILRCVPISNHLYFYWYRQILGQKVEFLVSFYNNEISEKSEIFDDQFSVERPDGSNFTLKIRSTKLEDSAMYFCASNTGTSDYNEQFFGPGTRLTVL.

V gene TRBV2 combines with J gene TRBJ2-6; possibly TRBD1 for D (5 bases). Trimming cost V 1 base and J 0 bases, with 10 bases left between them. This CDR3 region has 17 residues. The germline V gene encodes CDR1 SNHLY and CDR2 FYNNEI. The CDR3 DNA reads TGTGCCAGCAGTGAAGGGGGCAGCTCCTCTGGGGCCAACGTCCTGACTTTC. Translation: CASSEGGSSSGANVLTF.

V usage is TRBV7-9 and J usage is TRBJ1-5; perhaps TRBD1 as D (5 bases). The length of the CDR3 is 14 residues. Between the trimmed V and J ends, which lost 6 bases and 3 bases, there was a span of 12 bases. Germline CDR1 is SEHNR and CDR2 is FQNEAQ (reference sequence). The CDR3 DNA follows: TGTGCCAGCAGTGGGGGGGGGGTCAATCAGCCCCAGCATTTT. This gives the protein CASSGGGVNQPQHF.

This clonotype showed up just a few times. The V gene is TRBV6-2 or TRBV6-3, the J gene TRBJ2-5; perhaps TRBD2 as D (6 bases). Germline CDR1 reads MNHEY; CDR2 reads SVGEGT. The V end lost 0 bases, the J end lost 1 base, and 15 bases lay between the germline ends. CDR3 size: 17 residues. CDR3 sequence (DNA): TGTGCCAGCAGTTACTCGATGGGGGGACTCCTCCAAGAGACCCAGTACTTC. This sequence encodes CASSYSMGGLLQETQYF.

This clonotype was found a few times. The rearrangement joins TRBV5-1 to TRBJ1-1; TRBD1 might be the D (6 bases). CDR1 and CDR2 (germline): SGHRS, YFSETQ. The CDR3 is made up of 13 amino acids. Deletions cut 3 bases from V and 1 base from J, with 7 bases between. As DNA, the CDR3 is TGCGCCAGCAGCTGGACAGAGAACACTGAAGCTTTCTTT. Its protein is CASSWTENTEAFF. Drawing the rest from reference TRBV5-1 and TRBJ1-1, the complete variable domain is KAGVTQTPRYLIKTRGQQVTLSCSPISGHRSVSWYQQTPGQGLQFLFEYFSETQRNKGNFPGRFSGRQFSNSRSEMNVSTLELGDSALYLCASSWTENTEAFFGQGTRLTVV.

This rearrangement joins TRBV6-1 to TRBJ2-5; D unresolved. Germline CDR1 and CDR2: MNHNS and SASEGT. The CDR3 spans 14 residues. Trimming took 6 bases from V and 3 from J, leaving 14 bases between them. CDR3 sequence: CASSPSLGKETQYF. CDR3 in DNA: TGTGCCAGCAGCCCCTCCTTGGGAAAAGAGACCCAGTACTTC.

The genes are TRBV12-3 or TRBV12-4 and TRBJ2-2, with TRBD2 identical over 9 bases. The CDR3 has 15 residues. Losses at the gene ends were 8 bases for V and 7 bases for J; bases not matched to a gene: 11. CDR3 residues: CASHGAGGPVGELFF. The CDR3 coding sequence is TGTGCCAGCCATGGGGCGGGGGGGCCAGTCGGGGAGCTGTTTTTT.

The chain has TRBV14 and TRBJ2-5; 10 positions agree with TRBD2. The trim removed 1 base at V and 8 bases at J, leaving 4 bases unmatched. The CDR3 totals 14 residues. Germline CDR1 and CDR2: SGHDN and FVKESK. The chain's CDR3 is CASSQVASGGTQYF. The CDR3 coding sequence is TGTGCCAGCAGCCAAGTTGCTAGCGGGGGAACCCAGTACTTC. Supplemented by reference TRBV14 and TRBJ2-5, the full variable domain reads EAGVTQFPSHSVIEKGQTVTLRCDPISGHDNLYWYRRVMGKEIKFLLHFVKESKQDESGMPNNRFLAERTGGTYSTLKVQPAELEDSGVYFCASSQVASGGTQYFGPGTRLLVL.

The CDR3 region has the DNA TGTGCCAGCAGCTTACCAGGGCCGAATCAGCCCCAGCATTTT. This sequence encodes CASSLPGPNQPQHF. This rearrangement joins TRBV7-2 to TRBJ1-5; a weak D match, TRBD1 (5 bases). This CDR3 contains 14 residues. CDR1 and CDR2 from the germline V gene are SGHTA and FQGNSA. The V end lost 2 bases, the J end lost 4 bases, and 9 bases lay between the germline ends.